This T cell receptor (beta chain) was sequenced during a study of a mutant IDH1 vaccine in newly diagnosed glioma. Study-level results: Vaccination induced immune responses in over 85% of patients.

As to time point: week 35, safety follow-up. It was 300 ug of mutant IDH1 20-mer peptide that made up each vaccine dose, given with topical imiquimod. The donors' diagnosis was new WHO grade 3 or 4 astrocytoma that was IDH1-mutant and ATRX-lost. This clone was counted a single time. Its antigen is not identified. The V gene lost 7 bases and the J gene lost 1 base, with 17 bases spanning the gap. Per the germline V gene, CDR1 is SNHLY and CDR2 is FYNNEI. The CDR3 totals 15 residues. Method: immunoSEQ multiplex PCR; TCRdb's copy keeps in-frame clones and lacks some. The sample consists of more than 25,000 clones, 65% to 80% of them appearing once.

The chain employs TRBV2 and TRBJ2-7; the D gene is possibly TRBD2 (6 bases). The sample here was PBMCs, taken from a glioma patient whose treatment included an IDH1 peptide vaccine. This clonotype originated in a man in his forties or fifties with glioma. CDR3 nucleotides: TGTGCCAGCAAAGCGGGCCCAATATCTTCCTACGAGCAGTACTTC. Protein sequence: CASKAGPISSYEQYF.